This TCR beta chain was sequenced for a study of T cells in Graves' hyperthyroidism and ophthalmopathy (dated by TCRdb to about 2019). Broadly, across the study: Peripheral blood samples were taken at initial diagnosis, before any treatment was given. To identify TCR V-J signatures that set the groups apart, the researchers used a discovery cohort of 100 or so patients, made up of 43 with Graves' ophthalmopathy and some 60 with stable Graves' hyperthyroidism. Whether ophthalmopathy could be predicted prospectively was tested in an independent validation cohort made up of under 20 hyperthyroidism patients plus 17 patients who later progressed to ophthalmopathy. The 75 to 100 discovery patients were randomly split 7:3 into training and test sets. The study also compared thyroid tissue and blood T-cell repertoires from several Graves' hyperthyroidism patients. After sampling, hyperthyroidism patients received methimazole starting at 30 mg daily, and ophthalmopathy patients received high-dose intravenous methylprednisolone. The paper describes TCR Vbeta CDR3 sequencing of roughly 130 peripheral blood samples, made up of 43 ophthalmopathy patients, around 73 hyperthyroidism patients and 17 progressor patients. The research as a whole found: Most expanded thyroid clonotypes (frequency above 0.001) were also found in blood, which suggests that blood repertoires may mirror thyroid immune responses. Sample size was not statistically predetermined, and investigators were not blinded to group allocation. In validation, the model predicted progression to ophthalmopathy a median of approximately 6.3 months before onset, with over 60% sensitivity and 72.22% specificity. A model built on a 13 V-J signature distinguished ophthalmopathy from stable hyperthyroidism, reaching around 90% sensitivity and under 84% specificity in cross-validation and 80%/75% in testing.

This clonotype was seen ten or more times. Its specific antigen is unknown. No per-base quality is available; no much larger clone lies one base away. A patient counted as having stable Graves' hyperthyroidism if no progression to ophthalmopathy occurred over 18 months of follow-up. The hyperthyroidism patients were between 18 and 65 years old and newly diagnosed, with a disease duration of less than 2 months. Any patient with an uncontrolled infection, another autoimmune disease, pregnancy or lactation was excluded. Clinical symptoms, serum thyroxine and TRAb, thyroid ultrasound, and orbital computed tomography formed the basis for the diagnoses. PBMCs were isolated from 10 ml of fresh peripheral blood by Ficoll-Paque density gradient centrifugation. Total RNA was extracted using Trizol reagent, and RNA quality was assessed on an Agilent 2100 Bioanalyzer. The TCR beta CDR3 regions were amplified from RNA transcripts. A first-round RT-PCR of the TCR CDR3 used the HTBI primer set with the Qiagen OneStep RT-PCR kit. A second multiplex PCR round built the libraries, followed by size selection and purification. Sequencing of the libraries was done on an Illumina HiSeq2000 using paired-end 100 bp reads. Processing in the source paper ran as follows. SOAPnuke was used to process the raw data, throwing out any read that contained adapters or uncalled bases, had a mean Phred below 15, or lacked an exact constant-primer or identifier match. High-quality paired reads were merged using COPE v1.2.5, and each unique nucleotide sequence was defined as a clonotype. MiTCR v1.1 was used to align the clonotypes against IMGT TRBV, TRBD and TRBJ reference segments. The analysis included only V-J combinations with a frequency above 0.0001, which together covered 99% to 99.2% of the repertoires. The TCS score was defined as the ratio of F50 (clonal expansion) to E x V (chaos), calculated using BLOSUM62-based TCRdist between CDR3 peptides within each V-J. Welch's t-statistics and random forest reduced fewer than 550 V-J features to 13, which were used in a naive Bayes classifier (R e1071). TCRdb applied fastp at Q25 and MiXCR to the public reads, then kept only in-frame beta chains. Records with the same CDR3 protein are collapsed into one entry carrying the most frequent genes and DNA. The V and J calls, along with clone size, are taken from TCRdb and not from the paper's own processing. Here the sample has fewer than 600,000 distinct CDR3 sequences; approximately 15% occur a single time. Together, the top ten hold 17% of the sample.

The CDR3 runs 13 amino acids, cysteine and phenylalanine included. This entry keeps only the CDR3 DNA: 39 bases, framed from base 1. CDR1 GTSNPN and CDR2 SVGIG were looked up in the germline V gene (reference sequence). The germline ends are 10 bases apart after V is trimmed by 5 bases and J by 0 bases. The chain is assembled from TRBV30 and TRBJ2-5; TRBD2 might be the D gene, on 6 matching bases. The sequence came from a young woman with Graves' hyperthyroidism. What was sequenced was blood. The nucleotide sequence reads TGTGCCTGGTTGGGCGGGAACCAAGAGACCCAGTACTTC. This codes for CAWLGGNQETQYF. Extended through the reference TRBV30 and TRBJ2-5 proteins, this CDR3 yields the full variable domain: SQTIHQWPATLVQPVGSPLSLECTVEGTSNPNLYWYRQAAGRGLQLLFYSVGIGQISSEVPQNLSASRPQDRQFILSSKKLLLSDSGFYLCAWLGGNQETQYFGPGTRLLVL.